This T cell receptor (beta chain) is drawn from a study of technical replicates of blood from a handful of donors. Per the germline V gene, CDR1 is SGHDT and CDR2 is YYEEEE. Deletions cut 1 base from V and 3 bases from J, with 17 bases between. CDR3 length: 16 residues. This table comes from immunoSEQ multiplex PCR, and its TCRdb copy is limited to in-frame clones, with some not included. The sample carries roughly 79,000 clones, 91% recorded once. The TCR originated in a human donor in good health. Some clones in this sample may be carry-over from other donors' samples. The chain employs TRBV5-6 and TRBJ2-7, with a tentative D call TRBD2 (6 bases). The sequenced sample consisted of T cells isolated from PBMCs. CDR3 in amino acids: CASSLSWRGTGYEQYF. The CDR3 DNA reads as TGTGCCAGCAGCTTGAGTTGGCGGGGTACAGGCTACGAGCAGTACTTC.